These 26 T cell receptor beta chains were sequenced from one sample in a study of human T cells and chemical hapten exposure. One entry per CDR3 protein results from TCRdb running MiXCR on the RACE reads. The table records under 200,000 distinct CDR3 sequences, 13% to 15% of them present only once. As to time point: patch test 1, 2 weeks after DPC sensitization. The treatment: therapeutic diphenylcyclopropenone sensitization with weekly scalp DPC. This material consisted of whole blood, taken in connection with sensitization to the hapten diphenylcyclopropenone (DPC). The receptors were gathered from a woman younger than 45 with alopecia areata. Some clones in this sample may be carry-over from other donors' samples.

This clonotype was observed many times. The CDR3 is CASSFMLATGTQYF. The CDR3 DNA reads TGTGCCAGCAGCTTTATGCTTGCCACAGGGACCCAGTACTTC. The J gene is TRBJ2-5, the V gene TRBV5-5; tentative D call: TRBD1 (5 bases). Trimming stripped 2 bases from V and 7 bases from J, with 15 bases between. CDR3 size: 14 residues. Germline V lookup: CDR1 SGHKS, CDR2 YYEKEE (reference sequence).

This clonotype was counted at least ten times. In nucleotides, the CDR3 is TGCAGCGTTAAAAACATCCCTGGACAGGGGTTTGAAGCTTTCTTT. Translation: CSVKNIPGQGFEAFF. The chain couples TRBV29-1 to TRBJ1-1; 9 nucleotides match TRBD1. From germline, CDR1 is SQVTM and CDR2 ANQGSEA. V lost 5 bases and J lost 7; bases outside the gene matches: 14. The CDR3 has 15 amino acids.

This chain connects TRBV7-3 to TRBJ2-1; D is undetermined. The germline CDR1 and CDR2 sequences are SGHTA and FQGTGA. CDR3 length: 15 residues. The V end lost 0 bases, the J end lost 0 bases, and 6 bases lay between the germline ends. The CDR3 loop is CASSLTALSYNEQFF. CDR3 bases: TGTGCCAGCAGCTTAACCGCGCTCTCCTACAATGAGCAGTTCTTC.

The chain is built from TRBV7-2 and TRBJ1-6; unclear D gene. Germline assignment: CDR1 SGHTA and CDR2 FQGNSA. The CDR3 has 11 residues. V was clipped by 3 bases and J by 9 bases, with 3 bases between them. CDR3 sequence (DNA): TGTGCCAGCAGCTTGAGTTCACCCCTCCACTTT. It specifies CASSLSSPLHF.

This clonotype has ten or more counts. The gene calls are TRBV20-1 and TRBJ1-1; D not resolved. CDR3 length: 12 residues. V gave up 6 bases and J gave up 4 bases, with 12 bases separating them. Germline values: CDR1 DFQATT, CDR2 SNEGSKA (reference sequence). DNA of the CDR3: TGCAGTGCCCCTTCGGGGAGCACTGAAGCTTTCTTT. Its translation: CSAPSGSTEAFF.

The chain combines TRBV4-2 with TRBJ1-1; D is ambiguous. Deletions cut 0 bases from V and 11 bases from J, with 13 bases between. The CDR3 sequence is 13 residues long. Looked up from germline, CDR1 is LGHNA and CDR2 is YNFKEQ. CDR3 protein: CASSQDAVVRAFF. CDR3 nucleotide sequence: TGTGCCAGCAGCCAAGACGCAGTTGTTAGGGCTTTCTTT.

This clonotype was seen repeatedly, ten times or more. V usage is TRBV20-1 and J usage is TRBJ2-7, with 10 nucleotides matching TRBD2. The CDR3 spans 14 residues. Trimming removed 1 base from V and 4 bases from J; junction bases left unmatched: 4. Germline V gene sequence: CDR1 DFQATT, CDR2 SNEGSKA (reference sequence). The DNA for the CDR3 is TGCAGTGCTAGAGTAGCGGGAGGCCTTTACGAGCAGTACTTC. This encodes CSARVAGGLYEQYF.

The rearrangement uses TRBV4-1 and TRBJ1-2, with a weak D call TRBD1 (6 bases). Deletions cut 1 base from V and 6 bases from J, with 15 bases between. From germline, CDR1 is MGHRA and CDR2 YSYEKL. The CDR3 totals 15 residues. CDR3 sequence reads: CASSQVSGEWDGYTF. The DNA for the CDR3 is TGCGCCAGCAGCCAAGTCTCAGGGGAGTGGGATGGCTACACCTTC.

CDR3 loop: CASSPLGGGGPDTQYF. The CDR3 DNA is TGTGCCAGCAGCCCGTTAGGGGGAGGAGGGCCAGATACGCAGTATTTT. The chain recombines TRBV7-8 with TRBJ2-3, with D possibly being TRBD1 or TRBD2 (6 bases each). V lost 5 bases to trimming and J lost 4 bases, with 19 bases between them. This CDR3 is built from 16 residues. From germline, CDR1 is SGHVS and CDR2 FQNEAQ. Variable domain in full (rest from reference TRBV7-8 and TRBJ2-3): GAGVSQSPRYKVAKRGQDVALRCDPISGHVSLFWYQQALGQGPEFLTYFQNEAQLDKSGLPSDRFFAERPEGSVSTLKIQRTQQEDSAVYLCASSPLGGGGPDTQYFGPGTRLTVL.

This clonotype was detected only a few times. The chain is built from TRBV28 and TRBJ1-5; 8 bases are shared with TRBD1. J lost 2 bases, V lost 4 bases, and 10 bases had no gene match. The CDR3 extends over 17 amino acids. CDR1 MDHEN and CDR2 SYDVKM come from the germline V gene. CDR3 DNA: TGTGCCAGCAGTTCGAGACAGGGGTATCAAGGCAATCAGCCCCAGCATTTT. It translates to CASSSRQGYQGNQPQHF.

The chain has TRBV7-2 and TRBJ2-1; no clear D gene. CDR3 size: 16 residues. Trimming left V 3 bases short and J 3 bases short, with 15 bases between. Germline V gene data show CDR1 as SGHTA and CDR2 as FQGNSA. The CDR3 is CASSFGSSASYNEQFF. CDR3 in DNA: TGTGCCAGCAGCTTTGGCTCGTCGGCTAGCTACAATGAGCAGTTCTTC.

The chain uses TRBV28 and TRBJ1-1; tentative D call: TRBD1 (6 bases). This CDR3 has 14 amino acids. Germline V gives CDR1 MDHEN, CDR2 SYDVKM. Trimming stripped 4 bases from V and 1 base from J, with 10 bases between. CDR3 residues: CASSSGTKNTEAFF. The CDR3 nucleotides are TGTGCCAGCAGTTCCGGGACAAAGAACACTGAAGCTTTCTTT.

Here the CDR3 DNA reads TGCAGTGCTAGAGATGTAAATCAGTATTTT. Translating gives CSARDVNQYF. The gene calls are TRBV20-1 and TRBJ2-3; D is unclear. V was cut by 0 bases and J by 12 bases, with 7 bases left in between. Germline V gene sequence: CDR1 DFQATT, CDR2 SNEGSKA (reference sequence). The CDR3 sequence is 10 residues long.

The CDR3 sequence: CASSSTSGGVYGYTF. CDR3 bases: TGTGCCAGCAGTTCCACGTCAGGGGGCGTCTATGGCTACACCTTC. The J gene is TRBJ1-2, the V gene TRBV28; 8 bases are a match to TRBD1. The ends lost 4 bases at V and 4 bases at J; junction bases unmatched: 8. Germline V gene lookup returns CDR1 MDHEN and CDR2 SYDVKM. The CDR3 is 15 residues long.

This clonotype was detected only a few times. V and J are TRBV20-1 and TRBJ1-1; no definite D call. Germline lookup yields CDR1 DFQATT and CDR2 SNEGSKA (reference sequence). The CDR3 spans 10 residues. For the CDR3, the DNA is TGCAGAGTGGGGTACACTGAAGCTTTCTTT. It specifies CRVGYTEAFF.

The CDR3 nucleotides read TGTGCCAGCAGCTTGGGGAGCGGATATGGCTACACCTTC. Translating gives CASSLGSGYGYTF. The rearrangement joins TRBV7-2 to TRBJ1-2, with D uncertain. The CDR3 loop spans 13 amino acids. Trimming pared 3 bases from V and 5 bases from J, leaving 10 bases between. Germline CDR1 reads SGHTA; CDR2 reads FQGNSA. Filled out from reference TRBV7-2 and TRBJ1-2, the complete variable domain reads GAGVSQSPSNKVTEKGKDVELRCDPISGHTALYWYRQSLGQGLEFLIYFQGNSAPDKSGLPSDRFSAERTGGSVSTLTIQRTQQEDSAVYLCASSLGSGYGYTFGSGTRLTVV.

This clonotype was observed a handful of times. J is TRBJ2-2 and V is TRBV7-6; 8 bases are a match to TRBD1. CDR1 and CDR2 from the germline V gene are SGHVS and FNYEAQ. J was trimmed by 3 bases and V by 1 base; bases with no gene match: 7. The CDR3 runs 17 residues. CDR3 in amino acids: CASSLGQGARDTGELFF. Written as DNA, the CDR3 is TGTGCCAGCAGCTTAGGGCAGGGGGCGCGGGACACCGGGGAGCTGTTTTTT.

This clonotype was picked up a small number of times. The V and J genes are TRBV3-1 and TRBJ1-2, with D tentatively TRBD1 (6 bases). This CDR3 is built from 15 residues. CDR1 LGHDT and CDR2 YNNKEL come from the germline V gene (reference sequence). The V end was cut by 11 bases, the J end by 0 bases, with 19 bases between. CDR3 in amino acids: CAVHDRTEANYGYTF. CDR3 DNA: TGTGCCGTTCACGACCGGACAGAAGCTAACTATGGCTACACCTTC.

V and J are TRBV7-9 and TRBJ2-1; TRBD2 matches at 7 bases. CDR3 size: 19 residues. The germline gives CDR1 SEHNR, CDR2 FQNEAQ (reference sequence). J gave up 1 base and V 5 bases, and 17 bases lay outside the gene matches. DNA of the CDR3: TGTGCCAGCAGCCCCCTGATGTGGGAGGGGCGAGCATCCTACAATGAGCAGTTCTTC. This translates into CASSPLMWEGRASYNEQFF.

This chain links TRBV7-9 with TRBJ1-6; D might be TRBD1 (5 bases). Germline lookup yields CDR1 SEHNR and CDR2 FQNEAQ (reference sequence). This CDR3 comprises 13 residues. With 7 bases removed from V and 6 bases from J, the gap between germline ends came to 10 bases. This CDR3 is CASTGRANSPLHF. The CDR3 DNA follows: TGTGCCAGCACCGGCAGGGCTAATTCACCCCTCCACTTT.

This clonotype was seen ten or more times. This rearrangement joins TRBV11-3 to TRBJ1-1; D gene uncertain. CDR3 size: 14 residues. Per the germline V gene, CDR1 is SGHNT and CDR2 is YENEEA. Trimming took 6 bases from V and 2 from J, leaving 13 bases between them. In nucleotides, the CDR3 is TGTGCCAGCAGGGAAGGACGGTTAAACACTGAAGCTTTCTTT. Its translation is CASREGRLNTEAFF. Filled out from reference TRBV11-3 and TRBJ1-1, the complete variable domain reads EAGVVQSPRYKIIEKKQPVAFWCNPISGHNTLYWYLQNLGQGPELLIRYENEEAVDDSQLPKDRFSAERLKGVDSTLKIQPAELGDSAVYLCASREGRLNTEAFFGQGTRLTVV.

CDR3 region: CASSLAGTRTYNEQFF. The DNA for the CDR3 is TGTGCCAGCAGCTTGGCCGGGACTAGAACTTACAATGAGCAGTTCTTC. V usage is TRBV5-6 and J usage is TRBJ2-1; 8 bases agree with TRBD2. Germline V gives CDR1 SGHDT, CDR2 YYEEEE. This CDR3 is 16 amino acids long. V shed 0 bases and J 4 bases; nucleotides not matched to a gene: 6.

This clonotype turned up a few times. The CDR3 is CASSLGGLPTYEQYF. In DNA form, the CDR3 reads TGTGCCAGCAGTTTAGGCGGACTACCAACCTACGAGCAGTACTTC. This chain connects TRBV12-3 or TRBV12-4 to TRBJ2-7, with D tentatively TRBD2 (6 bases). CDR3 length equals 15 residues. Trimming took 1 base from V and 2 from J, leaving 12 bases between them.

This clonotype was found many times. The chain is built from TRBV15 and TRBJ2-5; D is ambiguous. The germline CDR1 and CDR2 sequences are LNHNV and YYDKDF (reference sequence). The germline V and J ends were trimmed by 1 base and 3 bases, with 3 bases remaining between them. This CDR3 has 12 residues. The CDR3 DNA follows: TGTGCCACCAGCAGAGTCAAAGAGACCCAGTACTTC. It translates to CATSRVKETQYF.

This clonotype was recorded many times. The rearrangement joins TRBV7-3 to TRBJ1-1, with a tentative D call TRBD1 (5 bases). Germline loops: CDR1 SGHTA, CDR2 FQGTGA. CDR3 length: 13 amino acids. Trimming took 5 bases from V and 0 from J, leaving 7 bases between them. The DNA of the CDR3 is TGTGCCAGCAGCCTGACAGTGAACACTGAAGCTTTCTTT. Its translation: CASSLTVNTEAFF.

This clonotype was detected ten times or more. This chain links TRBV19 with TRBJ1-2; 7 bases match TRBD1. The CDR3 runs to 14 residues. Germline lookup yields CDR1 LNHDA and CDR2 SQIVND (reference sequence). The V and J ends lost 3 bases and 4 bases, in that order; junction bases with no gene match: 5. The DNA of the CDR3 is TGTGCCAGTAGTATCGACGACAGGGCCTATGGCTACACCTTC. This sequence encodes CASSIDDRAYGYTF.